This T cell receptor beta chain is drawn from a study of blood T cell repertoires in COVID-19 (dated by TCRdb to about 2020). Background for the entire study: Collaborator samples came from the United States, Italy and Spain and covered acute and convalescent phases of COVID-19. The prospective study material was composed of cDNA or gDNA derived from T cells, B-cell-depleted T cells, or PBMCs. Deeply sampled blood TCRbeta repertoires from subjects exposed to, actively infected with, or recovered from COVID-19 were included in the dataset. The repertoires were released in a freely available public database intended as a resource for research on the immune response to SARS-CoV-2. Samples came from the ongoing ImmuneRACE study (first 160 participants) plus 1,254 subjects from 6 global collaborators. A de-identified subject ID, COVID-19 status, age in years and sex were almost always included in the sample metadata. HLA class I and class II types, where available, came from metadata supplied by the sample provider rather than from assay-based typing. Points the paper makes about the study in general: How much clinical and demographic metadata was included differed by source and by participant, and the metadata was provided uncurated.

To note about this clone: The target of this receptor is not known. The sample holds no much larger clone one base away, and base qualities are not on file.

Relative to germline, V is 2 bases shorter and J is 5 bases shorter, with 13 bases between their ends. Reading the germline V gene (reference sequence) gives CDR1 MNHNY and CDR2 SVGAGI. Including cysteine and phenylalanine, the CDR3 has 16 amino acids. Solely the CDR3 DNA is kept, with 48 bases framed from the first base. Whole blood was collected in K2EDTA tubes by collaborating institutions according to the institutions' own protocols. For TCRbeta analysis, collaborators shipped samples as frozen whole blood, isolated PBMCs, or DNA extracted from either of those sample types. TCRbeta CDR3 regions were amplified from genomic DNA by means of the immunoSEQ Assay, a bias-controlled multiplex PCR. The original methods were these. The number of nucleated cells in each sample was estimated by amplification of reference gene primers within the assay. To quantify the absolute abundance of each unique TCRbeta CDR3 rearrangement, sequence reads were collapsed and filtered. For each sample, productive Simpson clonality was calculated as the square root of Simpson's diversity index across productive rearrangements. This immuneACCESS table, as held by TCRdb, lists in-frame sequences with V and J called but not all clones. Of the missing ones, under half trace to an unresolved V gene in checked studies; the others have no known cause. V, J and clone size are those of that table, while D and trimming were read from the DNA. The sample profile shows 120,000 or so clones; around four fifths of them were found once. Together, the top ten hold 5.5% to 6.5% of the sample.

This receptor was taken from a man older than 75 with active or convalescent COVID-19. The sample consisted of peripheral blood. In this chain, TRBV6-6 is recombined with TRBJ1-6; the D gene is perhaps TRBD1, on 5 matching bases. The CDR3 region: CASSYRQTTNNSPLHF. The nucleotide sequence is given as TGTGCCAGCAGTTACCGACAGACCACTAATAATTCACCCCTCCACTTT.